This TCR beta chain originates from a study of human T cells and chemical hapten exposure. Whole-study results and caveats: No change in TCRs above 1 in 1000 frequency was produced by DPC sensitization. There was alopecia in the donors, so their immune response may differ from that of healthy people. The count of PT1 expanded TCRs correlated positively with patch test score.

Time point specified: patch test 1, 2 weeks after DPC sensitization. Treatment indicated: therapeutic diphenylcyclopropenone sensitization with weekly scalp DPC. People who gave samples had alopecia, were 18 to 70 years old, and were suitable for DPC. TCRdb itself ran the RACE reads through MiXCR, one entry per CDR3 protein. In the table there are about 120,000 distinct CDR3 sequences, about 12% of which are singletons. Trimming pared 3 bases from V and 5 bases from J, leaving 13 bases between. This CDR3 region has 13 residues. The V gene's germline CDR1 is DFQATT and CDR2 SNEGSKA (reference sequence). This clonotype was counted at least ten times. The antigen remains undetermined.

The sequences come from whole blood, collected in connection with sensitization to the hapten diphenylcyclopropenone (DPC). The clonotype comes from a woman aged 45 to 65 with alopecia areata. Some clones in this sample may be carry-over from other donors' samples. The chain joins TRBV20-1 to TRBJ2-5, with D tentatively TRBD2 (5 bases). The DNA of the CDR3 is TGCAGTGCTAGGTACCCTAGCTCCGAGACCCAGTACTTC. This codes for CSARYPSSETQYF.